The clone carrying this TCR beta chain was seen more than once but under ten times. Its antigen is not identified. This specimen belongs to a study of blood T cells in healthy people across ages. The CDR3 is 10 residues long. Trimming took 8 bases from V and 6 from J, leaving 8 bases between them. Per germline, CDR1 MDHEN and CDR2 SYDVKM. Findings and limits, study-wide: Per million T cells, TCR beta diversity dropped roughly linearly as age increased.

The second PCR ran 7 to 11 cycles with a sample-barcoded 5' primer and J-beta primers. TCRdb recomputed calls from the 5' RACE reads with MiXCR, one row per CDR3 protein. The sample carries roughly 1.5 million distinct CDR3 sequences, 42% recorded once. This receptor was identified in a woman aged 18-30 years in good health. Material: blood. The chain carries TRBV28 and TRBJ2-7; D unclear. CDR3 sequence: CASGQSEQYF. Written as DNA, the CDR3 is TGTGCCAGCGGGCAGAGCGAGCAGTACTTC.